The entry below gives a single T cell receptor (beta chain) sequence along with its context. This receptor's antigen is unknown. There are no base qualities to consult, and no much larger clone falls within one base. V gives up 5 bases and J gives up 9 bases, and the segment between their germline ends measures 14 bases. The CDR3 goes from the cysteine to the phenylalanine over 13 residues. The CDR3 DNA has 39 bases and is translated from base 1. CDR1 MNHEY and CDR2 SMNVEV were looked up in the germline V gene (reference sequence). The record originates from a study of blood T cell repertoires in COVID-19 (dated by TCRdb to the early 2020s). Background on the whole study: Samples from collaborators originated in the United States, Italy and Spain and spanned both the acute and convalescent phases of COVID-19. The repertoires were released in a freely available public database meant as a resource for research on the immune response to SARS-CoV-2. The samples were drawn from the first 160 participants of the ongoing ImmuneRACE study and from roughly 1,300 subjects provided by 6 global collaborators. The material from the prospective study consisted of cDNA or gDNA derived from T cells, B-cell-depleted T cells, or PBMCs. Sample metadata almost always included a de-identified subject ID, COVID-19 status, age in years and sex. HLA class I and class II types, where available, came from metadata supplied by the sample provider rather than from assay-based typing. Subjects who had been exposed to COVID-19, were actively infected with it, or had recovered from it provided the deeply sampled blood TCRbeta repertoires that made up the dataset.

The immunoSEQ Assay, a bias-controlled multiplex PCR, was used to amplify TCRbeta CDR3 regions from genomic DNA. Per the source publication's procedure: The number of nucleated cells in each sample was estimated from the amplification of reference gene primers within the assay. Sequence reads were collapsed and filtered to measure the absolute abundance of every unique TCRbeta CDR3 rearrangement. Productive Simpson clonality was computed per sample as the square root of Simpson's diversity index over productive rearrangements. The clones in this table, taken by TCRdb from immuneACCESS, are in-frame only. Not every clone is retained; where verified, under half of the shortfall comes from an unresolved V gene, and the cause of the rest is unknown. V, J and clone size reflect that table, while D and trimming were determined from the DNA. Present in this sample are about 90,000 clones, approximately 88% of which were seen just once. The ten largest clones take up under 3.5% of the sample.

The collaborating institutions used their own protocols to collect whole blood in K2EDTA tubes. For TCRbeta analysis, collaborator samples were shipped as frozen whole blood, as isolated PBMCs, or as DNA extracted from either sample type. Overall results and qualifications from the work: The quantity of clinical and demographic metadata differed by source and by participant and was supplied without curation.

This sequence originates from a woman in her 70s with acute or convalescent COVID-19. The chain couples TRBV27 to TRBJ1-5, and the D gene may be TRBD1, 5 bases matching. Sequenced input: peripheral blood. The sequenced DNA: TGTGCCAGCAGTCTTCACCAGGGTGGGCCCCAGCATTTT. Its protein is CASSLHQGGPQHF.